Below, one T cell receptor (beta chain) is given with its context. This sample is part of a study of T-cell memory formation after mild COVID-19. Each CDR3 protein gets one entry after TCRdb re-called the 5' RACE reads with MiXCR. The sample holds roughly 610,000 distinct CDR3 sequences, around a sixth seen once. The specimen sequenced was PBMCs or a T cell subset sorted from them (not recorded which). The receptor was isolated from an adult woman who had mild COVID-19 (a few samples of this study predate the infection). Cell type and time point are not known.

CDR3 DNA: TGTGCCTGGAGTGTAGAGGCTGGAGCTACGCAGTATTTT. It encodes CAWSVEAGATQYF. V and J are TRBV30 and TRBJ2-3, with D unclear. The CDR3 totals 13 residues. Germline lookup yields CDR1 GTSNPN and CDR2 SVGIG (reference sequence). V dropped 0 bases and J dropped 8 bases, with 12 bases sitting between them.